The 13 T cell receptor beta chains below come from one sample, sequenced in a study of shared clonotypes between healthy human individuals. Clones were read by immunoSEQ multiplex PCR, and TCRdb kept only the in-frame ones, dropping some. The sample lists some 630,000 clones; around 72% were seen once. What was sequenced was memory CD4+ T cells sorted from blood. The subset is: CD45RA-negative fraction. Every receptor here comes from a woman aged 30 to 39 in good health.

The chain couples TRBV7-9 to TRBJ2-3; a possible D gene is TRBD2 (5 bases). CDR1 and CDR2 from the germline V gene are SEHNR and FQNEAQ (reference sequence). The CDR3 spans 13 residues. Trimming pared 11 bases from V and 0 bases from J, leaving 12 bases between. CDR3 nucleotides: TGTGCCCGTGGAGGCCCTAGCACAGATACGCAGTATTTT. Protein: CARGGPSTDTQYF. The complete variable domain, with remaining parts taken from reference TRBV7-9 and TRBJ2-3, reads DTGVSQNPRHKITKRGQNVTFRCDPISEHNRLYWYRQTLGQGPEFLTYFQNEAQLEKSRLLSDRFSAERPKGSFSTLEIQRTEQGDSAMYLCARGGPSTDTQYFGPGTRLTVL.

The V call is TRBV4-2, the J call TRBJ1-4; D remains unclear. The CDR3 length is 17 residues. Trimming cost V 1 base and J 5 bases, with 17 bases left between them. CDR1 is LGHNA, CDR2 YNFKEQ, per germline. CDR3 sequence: CASSQGSQLKQNEKLFF. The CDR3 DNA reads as TGTGCCAGCAGCCAAGGTTCTCAGCTAAAACAGAATGAAAAACTGTTTTTT.

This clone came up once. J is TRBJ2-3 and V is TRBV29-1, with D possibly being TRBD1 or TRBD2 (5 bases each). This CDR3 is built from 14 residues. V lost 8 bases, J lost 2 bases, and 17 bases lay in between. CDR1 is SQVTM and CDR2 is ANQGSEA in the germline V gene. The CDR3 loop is CSLSSGTDTDTQYF. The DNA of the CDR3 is TGCAGCCTTTCATCCGGGACCGACACAGATACGCAGTATTTT.

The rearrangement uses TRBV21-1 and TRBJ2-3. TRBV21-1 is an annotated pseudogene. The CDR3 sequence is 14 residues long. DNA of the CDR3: TGTGCCAGCAGCCCCGCCCGACGCACAGATACGCAGTATTTT. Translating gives CASSPARRTDTQYF.

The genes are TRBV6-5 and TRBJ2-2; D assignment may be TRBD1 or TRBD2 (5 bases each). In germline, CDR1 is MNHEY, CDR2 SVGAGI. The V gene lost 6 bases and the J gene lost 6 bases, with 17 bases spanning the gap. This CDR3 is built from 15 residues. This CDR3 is CASRSGTLGPGELFF. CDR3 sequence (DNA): TGTGCCAGCAGGTCCGGGACGCTCGGGCCCGGGGAGCTGTTTTTT.

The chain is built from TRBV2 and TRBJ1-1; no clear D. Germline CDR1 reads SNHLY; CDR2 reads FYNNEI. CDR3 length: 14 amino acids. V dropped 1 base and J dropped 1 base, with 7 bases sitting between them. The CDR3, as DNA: TGTGCCAGCAGTGAAGGACGCAGGAACACTGAAGCTTTCTTT. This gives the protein CASSEGRRNTEAFF.

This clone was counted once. The DNA for the CDR3 is TGTGCCACCCACTCGGGACTGTTCTCTGGGGCCAACGTCCTGACTTTC. Translated, it gives CATHSGLFSGANVLTF. The J gene is TRBJ2-6, the V gene TRBV2, with D possibly matching TRBD2 (6 bases). The ends were cut back, 10 bases at V and 0 bases at J, with 16 bases in the middle. From germline, CDR1 is SNHLY and CDR2 FYNNEI. There are 16 residues in the CDR3.

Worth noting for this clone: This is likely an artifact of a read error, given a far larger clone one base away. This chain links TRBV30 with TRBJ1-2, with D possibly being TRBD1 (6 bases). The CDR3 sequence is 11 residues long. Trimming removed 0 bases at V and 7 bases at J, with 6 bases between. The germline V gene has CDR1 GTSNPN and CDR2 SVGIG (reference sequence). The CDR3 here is CAWSVQGGYTF. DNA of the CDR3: TGTGCCTGGAGTGTACAGGGTGGCTACACCTTC.

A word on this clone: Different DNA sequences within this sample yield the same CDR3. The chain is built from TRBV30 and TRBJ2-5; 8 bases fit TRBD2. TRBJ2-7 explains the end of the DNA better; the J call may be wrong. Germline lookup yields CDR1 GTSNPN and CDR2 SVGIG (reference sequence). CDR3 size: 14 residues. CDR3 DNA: TGTGCCTGGAGTGTAGGGCTAGCGGGTTACGAGCAGTACTTC. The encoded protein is CAWSVGLAGYEQYF.

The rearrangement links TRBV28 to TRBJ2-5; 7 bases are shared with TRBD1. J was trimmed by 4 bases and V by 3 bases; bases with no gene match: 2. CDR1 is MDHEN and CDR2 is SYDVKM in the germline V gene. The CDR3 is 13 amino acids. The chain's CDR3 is CASSLGQLETQYF. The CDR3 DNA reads TGTGCCAGCAGTTTGGGACAGTTAGAGACCCAGTACTTC.

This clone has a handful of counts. The CDR3 protein is CASSNGLAGEQYF. The CDR3 nucleotides read TGTGCCAGCAGCAACGGACTAGCGGGAGAGCAGTACTTC. This chain joins TRBV7-2 and TRBJ2-7, with TRBD2 identical over 12 bases. This CDR3 is 13 amino acids long. V shed 5 bases and J 7 bases; nucleotides not matched to a gene: 3. The germline V gene has CDR1 SGHTA and CDR2 FQGNSA.

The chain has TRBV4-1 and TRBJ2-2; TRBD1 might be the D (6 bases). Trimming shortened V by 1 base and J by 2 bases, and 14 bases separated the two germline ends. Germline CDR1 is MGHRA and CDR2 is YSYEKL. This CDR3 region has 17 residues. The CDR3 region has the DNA TGCGCCAGCAGCCAAGCTAAAGACAGGTATAACACCGGGGAGCTGTTTTTT. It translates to CASSQAKDRYNTGELFF.

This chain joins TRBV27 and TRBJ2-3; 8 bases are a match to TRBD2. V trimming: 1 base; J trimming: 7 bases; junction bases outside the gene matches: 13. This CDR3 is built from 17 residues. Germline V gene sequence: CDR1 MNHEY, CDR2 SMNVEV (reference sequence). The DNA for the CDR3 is TGTGCCAGCAGTTTATTGGGGACTAGTGGGTTCCTAAATACGCAGTATTTT. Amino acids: CASSLLGTSGFLNTQYF.